These T cell receptor beta chains were read from a single sample in a study of CD4+ T cells in melanoma. The method was immunoSEQ multiplex PCR; TCRdb's version includes in-frame clones alone and lacks a portion of them. The profile shows some 150,000 clones, around 90% of them singletons. The receptors stem from a human donor with melanoma. The CDR3 runs from the conserved cysteine through the conserved F or W. Fields, in order: clone size, J gene, D gene, V gene, CDR3 DNA, CDR3 protein. A D gene is named only where the DNA matches it firmly. Clone size is shown for a subset of rows, as once, few, many or a class of expanded clone.

once,TRBJ2-5,TRBD1,TRBV6-5,TGTGCCAGCAGGACAGGGGGTCGAGAGACCCAGTACTTC,CASRTGGRETQYF
NA,TRBJ1-4,NA,TRBV5-1,TGCGCCAGCAGCCCCTCAGGGAGCAATGAAAAACTGTTTTTT,CASSPSGSNEKLFF
NA,TRBJ1-2,TRBD1,TRBV6-1,TGTGCCAGCAAGGGACAGACGGAATATGGCTACACCTTC,CASKGQTEYGYTF
once,TRBJ2-3,TRBD2,TRBV11-3,TGTGCCAGCAGCGCGCGCCGGACTAGCGGGAGCACAGATACGCAGTATTTT,CASSARRTSGSTDTQYF
NA,TRBJ1-2,NA,TRBV30,TGTGCCTGGAGGGTACCCGGCAGCTACTATGGCTACACCTTC,CAWRVPGSYYGYTF
NA,TRBJ2-5,TRBD2,TRBV30,TGTGCCTGGAGTGTTGGGACTAGCGGGACTTCCAAGACCCAGTACTTC,CAWSVGTSGTSKTQYF
NA,TRBJ2-7,TRBD1,TRBV29-1,TGCAGCGTGACGACAGGGAACCCCTACGAGCAGTACTTC,CSVTTGNPYEQYF
NA,TRBJ1-2,NA,TRBV5-6,TGTGCCAGCAGCTTGTTCGGCGTACAGGCAACTAACTATGGCTACACCTTC,CASSLFGVQATNYGYTF
NA,TRBJ2-1,TRBD2,TRBV7-6,TGTGCCAGCAGCTGCGACCCCGGGACTAGCTGGGGAGTATACAATGAGCAGTTCTTC,CASSCDPGTSWGVYNEQFF
NA,TRBJ1-3,NA,TRBV11-1,TGTGCCAGCAGCTTCCAGGGGCCTCTAGACTCTGGAAACACCATATATTTT,CASSFQGPLDSGNTIYF
NA,TRBJ2-3,NA,TRBV30,TGTGCCTGGAGTGAGGGGGGCTTGAATACGCAGTATTTT,CAWSEGGLNTQYF
NA,TRBJ1-2,NA,TRBV20-1,TGCAGTGTGTCAGGGAATGGAGGCTACACCTTC,CSVSGNGGYTF
NA,TRBJ1-5,NA,TRBV6-6,TGTGCCAGCAGTTCAGGTCGGCAGGGAGGTAGTCAGCCCCAGCATTTT,CASSSGRQGGSQPQHF
once,TRBJ1-1,NA,TRBV7-8,TGTGCCAGCAGCTGGGAGAGCTTGCCGAACACTGAAGCTTTCTTT,CASSWESLPNTEAFF
NA,TRBJ1-1,NA,TRBV11-3,TGTGCCAGCAGCCCCCAGGGGAGGGACACTGAAGCTTTCTTT,CASSPQGRDTEAFF
NA,TRBJ2-3,TRBD2,TRBV7-9,TGTGCCAGCAGGACTAGCACAGAGGCGCAGTATTTT,CASRTSTEAQYF
NA,TRBJ2-7,NA,TRBV4-2,TGTGCCAGCAGCCAACCGGGGCAAGCGCCCGAGCAGTACTTC,CASSQPGQAPEQYF
NA,TRBJ2-5,TRBD1,TRBV5-6,TGTGCCAGCAGCTCGACAGGGATCGGTCAAGAGACCCAGTACTTC,CASSSTGIGQETQYF
NA,TRBJ2-3,TRBD2,TRBV5-1,TGCGCCAGCAGCTTGGCCGGGACTAGCAGCACAGATACGCAGTATTTT,CASSLAGTSSTDTQYF
NA,TRBJ2-2,TRBD1,TRBV5-1,TGCGCCAGCAGCTTGGCCCCGACAGGGGTCCCCGGGGAGCTGTTTTTT,CASSLAPTGVPGELFF
NA,TRBJ2-1,TRBD2,TRBV2,TGTGCCAGCAGATTAAATAGCGGGGGGGCATATGAGCAGTTCTTC,CASRLNSGGAYEQFF
NA,TRBJ1-1,TRBD1,TRBV20-1,TGCAGTGCTGTCAGGGGGCGCCGGGCTTTCTTT,CSAVRGRRAFF
once,TRBJ1-6,NA,TRBV4-1,TGCGCCAGCAGCCAACCAGGTTTTATCTTGTCGGGTAATTCACCCCTCCACTTT,CASSQPGFILSGNSPLHF
NA,TRBJ2-7,NA,TRBV6-1,TGTGCCAGCTGCCTGGGAAGCACAGGGTCCTACGAGCAGTACTTC,CASCLGSTGSYEQYF
NA,TRBJ2-2,TRBD1,TRBV19,TGTGCCAGTAGTGGGACAGGAACCGGGGAGCTGTTTTTT,CASSGTGTGELFF
NA,TRBJ1-4,NA,TRBV2,TGTGCCAGCAGTGACATGGGAAAACTGTTTTTT,CASSDMGKLFF